This TCR beta chain was captured by sequencing in a study of post-analysis software for immune sequencing data. About the research overall: Relapsing-remitting, secondary progressive and progressive-relapsing multiple sclerosis courses were included.

Study outcomes and limitations: Multiple sclerosis patients showed significantly lower normalized Chao1 diversity than controls did. Batch-mates among the samples co-clustered strongly by F measure. Included in a set of four or five TRBV segments more frequent in patients than controls were TRBV5-6, TRBV5-1 and TRBV20-1.

About this clonotype: The antigen remains unidentified.

Presence of unique molecular identifiers characterized the TCR beta cDNA libraries. Between about 0.9 and 11 million T cells gave rise to some 520,000 cDNA molecules. TCRdb re-analysed the PCR reads in MiXCR, keeping a single row per CDR3 protein. The top ten hold roughly 4.4% of the sample, which has about 820,000 distinct CDR3 sequences, approximately 50% seen once. The V segment lost 4 bases and the J segment 5 bases; nucleotides outside the gene matches: 10. This CDR3 is 14 amino acids long. The germline CDR1 and CDR2 sequences are DFQATT and SNEGSKA (reference sequence). The sample was blood. The TCR sequence derives from a girl aged 10-17 years with multiple sclerosis. This rearrangement joins TRBV20-1 to TRBJ2-5; 7 nucleotides match TRBD1. The CDR3 bases are TGCAGTGCTAATGGACAGGCGAGATGGGAGACCCAGTACTTC. Translation gives CSANGQARWETQYF.